A single sample gave rise to the 11 T cell receptor beta chains below, sequenced in a study of blood T cell repertoires in COVID-19. Profiling relied on immunoSEQ multiplex PCR, and the TCRdb table lists in-frame clones only, not all of them. The sample shows roughly 260,000 clones, approximately 92% of them seen only once. The sample was peripheral blood. These receptor sequences come from a person under 30 with COVID-19, enrolled during active disease.

This chain connects TRBV5-4 to TRBJ2-3; 10 bases are a match to TRBD1. CDR3 length: 15 residues. V shed 3 bases and J 4 bases; nucleotides not matched to a gene: 5. In germline, CDR1 is SGHNT, CDR2 YYREEE (reference sequence). CDR3: CASSWQTGGADTQYF. The CDR3, as DNA: TGTGCCAGCAGCTGGCAGACAGGGGGCGCAGATACGCAGTATTTT.

The chain is built from TRBV25-1 and TRBJ2-3, with D possibly TRBD1 on 6 matching bases. This CDR3 spans 16 amino acids. V lost 1 base and J 0 bases, leaving 11 bases between the germline ends. In germline, CDR1 is MGHDK, CDR2 SYGVNS. The CDR3: CASSESPGASTDTQYF. In nucleotides, the CDR3 is TGTGCCAGCAGTGAATCCCCAGGGGCTAGCACAGATACGCAGTATTTT.

The chain is built from TRBV2 and TRBJ1-2; a weak D match, TRBD1 (6 bases). This CDR3 comprises 13 residues. The germline V and J ends were trimmed by 3 bases and 2 bases, with 7 bases remaining between them. CDR1 and CDR2 (germline): SNHLY, FYNNEI. CDR3: CASSDQGNYGYTF. The CDR3 DNA sequence: TGTGCCAGCAGTGATCAGGGGAACTATGGCTACACCTTC.

The chain uses TRBV6-1 and TRBJ2-1; 9 bases map to TRBD2. Per germline, CDR1 MNHNS and CDR2 SASEGT. This CDR3 spans 15 amino acids. The J segment lost 9 bases and the V segment lost 2 bases, leaving 8 bases of the junction unmatched. CDR3 bases: TGTGCCAGCAGTGAATATGGTAGCGGGAGATCTGAGCAGTTCTTC. Amino acids: CASSEYGSGRSEQFF.

This clone was observed once. This chain uses TRBV29-1 with TRBJ1-2; TRBD1 agrees at 11 bases. The CDR3 totals 11 residues. Germline CDR1 is SQVTM and CDR2 is ANQGSEA. V gave up 4 bases and J gave up 10 bases; unmatched junction bases: 2. CDR3 DNA sequence: TGCAGCGTTGGGACAGGGGGCATCTACACCTTC. It yields the protein CSVGTGGIYTF.

This chain joins TRBV5-8 and TRBJ1-2, with D unclear. Germline V gene lookup returns CDR1 SGHTS and CDR2 YDEGEE. The CDR3 extends over 13 amino acids. The V end was cut by 2 bases, the J end by 6 bases, with 11 bases between. The CDR3 nucleotides read TGTGCCAGCAGCTTATCCCAGCAGGATGGCTACACCTTC. Translation: CASSLSQQDGYTF.

The J gene is TRBJ2-5, the V gene TRBV29-1, with TRBD1 identical over 7 bases. The CDR3 is made up of 11 amino acids. With 7 bases clipped from V and 2 bases from J, the junction kept 1 base outside the gene matches. Germline V gives CDR1 SQVTM, CDR2 ANQGSEA. The CDR3 region is CSGGQQETQYF. Written as DNA, the CDR3 is TGCAGCGGGGGACAGCAAGAGACCCAGTACTTC.

The rearrangement uses TRBV27 and TRBJ1-5, with a weak D call TRBD1 (5 bases). Looked up from germline, CDR1 is MNHEY and CDR2 is SMNVEV (reference sequence). The CDR3 length is 14 residues. V was cut by 5 bases and J by 0 bases, with 8 bases left in between. CDR3 in amino acids: CASSADSSNQPQHF. The CDR3 coding sequence is TGTGCCAGCAGTGCCGACAGTAGCAATCAGCCCCAGCATTTT.

Regarding this clone: At the DNA level, this CDR3 is encoded by other sequences in the same sample as well. The gene calls are TRBV27 and TRBJ2-5; maybe TRBD2 (5 bases). This CDR3 has 11 amino acids. The V end lost 2 bases, the J end lost 7 bases, and 5 bases lay between the germline ends. CDR1 and CDR2 (germline): MNHEY, SMNVEV (reference sequence). CDR3: CASSLGGTQYF. As DNA, the CDR3 is TGTGCCAGCAGTTTAGGAGGGACCCAGTACTTC.

This sequence joins TRBV5-5 and TRBJ1-5, with TRBD1 identical over 7 bases. V lost 3 bases, J lost 4 bases, and 7 bases stayed unmatched. The CDR3 is 15 amino acids. Germline assignment: CDR1 SGHKS and CDR2 YYEKEE (reference sequence). The CDR3 region is CASSWETGKNQPQHF. CDR3 nucleotides: TGTGCCAGCAGCTGGGAGACAGGGAAGAATCAGCCCCAGCATTTT.

J is TRBJ1-5 and V is TRBV10-3; unclear D gene. The CDR3 runs 17 residues. Germline CDR1 is ENHRY and CDR2 is SYGVKD. V dropped 0 bases and J dropped 2 bases, with 14 bases sitting between them. CDR3 nucleotide sequence: TGTGCCATCAGTGAGTCGGGAGCGGGATTGGGCAATCAGCCCCAGCATTTT. This sequence encodes CAISESGAGLGNQPQHF.